The 8 T cell receptor beta chains presented below share a single source sample, sequenced in a study of control samples from healthy donors and cancer patients. The assay was immunoSEQ multiplex PCR, and TCRdb's table has in-frame clones only and misses some. Among approximately 60,000 clones listed, 65% to 90% were seen once. Sequenced material: blood. The receptors derive from a man aged 35-49 years in good health.

The rearrangement links TRBV5-1 to TRBJ1-4, with D perhaps TRBD1 (6 bases). Germline loops: CDR1 SGHRS, CDR2 YFSETQ. The V end lost 2 bases, the J end lost 0 bases, and 14 bases lay between the germline ends. This CDR3 is built from 17 residues. CDR3 DNA: TGCGCCAGCAGCTTCGGGGACACCAAAGCAACTAATGAAAAACTGTTTTTT. Translation gives CASSFGDTKATNEKLFF.

The V gene is TRBV19, the J gene TRBJ2-7, with a weak D call TRBD1 (6 bases). The germline V gene encodes CDR1 LNHDA and CDR2 SQIVND (reference sequence). V lost 1 base and J lost 2, with 12 bases in between. This CDR3 has 15 amino acids. The CDR3 sequence: CASSIGGTSPYEQYF. For the CDR3, the DNA is TGTGCCAGTAGTATAGGAGGGACATCTCCCTACGAGCAGTACTTC.

V usage is TRBV5-4 and J usage is TRBJ2-7, with D perhaps matching TRBD2 (6 bases). V dropped 4 bases and J dropped 2 bases, with 13 bases sitting between them. Per germline, CDR1 SGHNT and CDR2 YYREEE (reference sequence). CDR3 length: 14 amino acids. The CDR3 bases are TGTGCCAGCAGCGGGGGGACTGTCCCCTACGAGCAGTACTTC. Its protein product is CASSGGTVPYEQYF.

The chain couples TRBV9 to TRBJ2-7; 8 nucleotides line up with TRBD2. Germline CDR1 SGDLS, CDR2 YYNGEE. The V segment lost 3 bases and the J segment 2 bases; nucleotides outside the gene matches: 10. This CDR3 contains 16 residues. The DNA for the CDR3 is TGTGCCAGCAGCGGGACGCGGAGCGGGGGAACCTACGAGCAGTACTTC. Protein product: CASSGTRSGGTYEQYF.

CDR3 loop: CASSLGITGFSGYTF. In DNA form, the CDR3 reads TGTGCCAGCAGCTTGGGGATTACAGGGTTTTCTGGCTACACCTTC. The genes are TRBV7-2 and TRBJ1-2; tentatively, D is TRBD1 (6 bases). The CDR3 length is 15 residues. CDR1 and CDR2 (germline): SGHTA, FQGNSA. V was cut by 3 bases and J by 7 bases, with 18 bases left in between.

This clone is labeled medium-sized. The chain joins TRBV6-6 to TRBJ1-5; D gene uncertain. This CDR3 region has 12 residues. Trimming left V 2 bases short and J 7 bases short, with 6 bases between. Per the germline V gene, CDR1 is MNHNY and CDR2 is SVGAGI (reference sequence). DNA of the CDR3: TGTGCCAGCAGTTACGCGAACCAGCCCCAGCATTTT. Protein: CASSYANQPQHF.

The chain has TRBV5-1 and TRBJ2-1; D not certain. In germline, CDR1 is SGHRS, CDR2 YFSETQ. The CDR3 runs 13 residues. V was trimmed by 4 bases and J by 7 bases, leaving 12 bases between them. The CDR3 DNA is TGCGCCAGCAGCAAGGACCGCGGAAATGAGCAGTTCTTC. This sequence encodes CASSKDRGNEQFF.

A word on this clone: One junction end does not reproduce the germline sequence, and a read error may be involved. The chain employs TRBV28 and TRBJ1-2; TRBD1 agrees at 9 bases. Germline V gene data show CDR1 as MDHEN and CDR2 as SYDVKM. The CDR3 loop spans 13 amino acids. CDR3 sequence: CASRSGQGNTSPF. CDR3 in DNA: TGTGCCAGCAGATCCGGACAGGGGAATACCAGCCCTTTC.